This T cell receptor beta chain was sequenced for a study of blood T cells in healthy people across ages. Study conclusions and caveats: With age, beta diversity per million T cells declined roughly linearly, significantly by over 35.

Regarding this clonotype: The antigen is undetermined.

They isolated at least 6.5 million PBMCs from each sample. Germline CDR1 and CDR2: SGHAT and FQNNGV. This CDR3 is built from 14 residues. The J segment lost 4 bases and the V segment lost 8 bases, leaving 9 bases of the junction unmatched. The second PCR ran roughly 7 to 11 cycles with a sample-barcoded 5' primer and J-beta primers. In TCRdb, the 5' RACE reads were re-called with MiXCR into one record per CDR3 protein. The sample contains about 760,000 distinct CDR3 sequences, 20% to 25% of which appear only once. The same specimen was also included in a second study, on T cells of mothers and their children. From that paper: In related and unrelated pairs alike, thymic selection shapes TCR recombination output, with inherited differences minor. Researchers report slightly higher, though non-significant, overlap in related mother-child pairs than in unrelated pairs.

This clonotype originated in a boy aged 5-17 years in good health. The material sequenced was blood. The chain recombines TRBV11-2 with TRBJ2-5; 8 bases map to TRBD1. CDR3 loop: CASQPPGGLETQYF. CDR3 DNA sequence: TGTGCCAGCCAGCCCCCAGGGGGCTTAGAGACCCAGTACTTC.